These T cell receptor beta chains were read from a single sample in a study of blood T cell repertoires in COVID-19. The repertoire was sequenced with immunoSEQ multiplex PCR; TCRdb's copy has only in-frame clones and lacks some. The sample has 80,000 or so clones, 91% seen once. The sequenced sample consisted of peripheral blood. All receptors come from a woman in her 50s in a cohort sampled during active COVID-19. Each CDR3 is given with its conserved first and last residue. The order of the fields is J gene, D gene, V gene, clone size, CDR3 protein, CDR3 DNA. D genes are given only for firm matches. The size entry is marked missing in some rows and otherwise reads once, few, many or a size class.

>TRBJ2-1|.|TRBV4-1|.
CASSQLGLAGNEQFF
TGCGCCAGCAGCCAGCTGGGACTCGCTGGGAATGAGCAGTTCTTC
>TRBJ2-1|TRBD2|TRBV18|.
CASSPGLHGDEQFF
TGTGCCAGCTCACCGGGACTACACGGAGATGAGCAGTTCTTC
>TRBJ1-1|TRBD1|TRBV6-6|.
CASTFDRGDTEAFF
TGTGCCAGCACCTTTGACAGGGGGGACACTGAAGCTTTCTTT
>TRBJ1-1|TRBD1|TRBV6-5|.
CASSLPGQINTEAFF
TGTGCCAGCAGTTTACCGGGACAGATAAACACTGAAGCTTTCTTT
>TRBJ2-5|TRBD1|TRBV19|.
CASSSDRGQETQYF
TGTGCCAGTAGTTCCGACAGGGGCCAAGAGACCCAGTACTTC
>TRBJ2-1|TRBD2|TRBV9|.
CASSPRVSGGEQFF
TGTGCCAGCAGCCCCCGCGTAAGCGGGGGCGAGCAGTTCTTC
>TRBJ1-3|.|TRBV2|.
CASSPQGSGNTIYF
TGTGCCAGCAGCCCCCAGGGTTCTGGAAACACCATATATTTT
>TRBJ2-7|.|TRBV6-1|.
CASSEAGANEQYF
TGTGCCAGCAGTGAAGCAGGGGCTAACGAGCAGTACTTC
>TRBJ1-1|.|TRBV10-3|.
CATGGGLARSGTEAFF
TGTGCCACCGGGGGGGGGCTCGCCCGAAGTGGCACTGAAGCTTTCTTT
>TRBJ2-5|.|TRBV5-1|.
CASSLYDNQETQYF
TGCGCCAGCAGCTTATACGACAACCAAGAGACCCAGTACTTC
>TRBJ1-3|.|TRBV21-1|.
CASSKGTNGSTIYF
TGTGCCAGCAGCAAAGGGACCAACGGGAGCACCATATATTTT
>TRBJ1-6|.|TRBV4-1|few
CASSQDQVTSKNSPLHF
TGCGCCAGCAGCCAAGACCAAGTGACAAGCAAAAATTCACCCCTCCACTTT
>TRBJ2-3|TRBD2|TRBV7-3|.
CASSSRLAGYTDTQYF
TGTGCCAGCAGCTCCCGGCTAGCGGGGTACACAGATACGCAGTATTTT
>TRBJ2-7|TRBD2|TRBV19|.
CASSIAGGPVYEQYF
TGTGCCAGTAGTATAGCGGGAGGGCCCGTCTACGAGCAGTACTTC
>TRBJ2-7|TRBD2|TRBV19|.
CASTINARGGEQYF
TGTGCCAGTACCATTAACGCCCGGGGAGGGGAGCAGTACTTC
>TRBJ1-2|.|TRBV12-3/TRBV12-4|.
CASRKSGGYGYTF
TGTGCCAGCAGAAAATCGGGGGGCTATGGCTACACCTTC
>TRBJ1-6|TRBD1|TRBV5-1|once
CASSFDIGQGGSPLHF
TGCGCCAGCAGCTTCGACATCGGACAGGGGGGTTCACCCCTCCACTTT
>TRBJ2-1|TRBD2|TRBV4-1|.
CASSQDRTSGTAYNEQFF
TGCGCCAGCAGCCAAGATCGGACTAGCGGGACCGCCTACAATGAGCAGTTCTTC
>TRBJ2-5|.|TRBV30|once
CAWSVLSQETQYF
TGTGCCTGGAGTGTACTTTCCCAAGAGACCCAGTACTTC
>TRBJ2-2|.|TRBV28|.
CASSFGGTNTGELFF
TGTGCCAGCAGTTTCGGCGGGACGAACACCGGGGAGCTGTTTTTT
>TRBJ2-1|TRBD2|TRBV4-2|.
CASSQGTSGSSYNEQFF
TGTGCCAGCAGCCAAGGGACTAGCGGGAGCTCCTACAATGAGCAGTTCTTC
>TRBJ2-1|TRBD1|TRBV25-1|.
CASSDWDRGNEQFF
TGTGCCAGCAGTGATTGGGACAGGGGCAATGAGCAGTTCTTC